The 32 T cell receptor beta chains reported below all come from one sample, sequenced in a study of regulatory T cells in long-lasting Graves disease (dated by TCRdb to 2020 to 2023). Receptor amplification or capture employed multiplex PCR. The sequencing machine was an Illumina HiSeq 4000. TCR beta libraries were built with iRepertoire HTBI primers and Arm-PCR amplification of CDR3 regions. Through fastp at Q25 and MiXCR, TCRdb rebuilt clones from the public reads, retaining in-frame beta chains. Identical CDR3 protein sequences are pooled into one entry, listed with their most common genes and DNA. The table for this sample lists 400,000 to 650,000 distinct CDR3 sequences; about 16% of them were counted only once. The ten most abundant clones make up around 25% of the sample. What the time point label conveys for this sample: newly diagnosed GD, antithyroid drugs for less than 3 months. For both TCR sequencing and RNA sequencing, RNA was extracted from PBMCs using TRIzol.

This sample also appeared in a second study, on T cells in Graves' hyperthyroidism and ophthalmopathy.

The sample here was peripheral blood mononuclear cells (PBMCs), taken at new diagnosis, from a patient treated with antithyroid drugs. The receptor source for this set is a middle-aged woman with Graves disease. Donor details come from another sample of the same person, matched by shared clones.

The V call is TRBV5-1, the J call TRBJ1-1; D remains ambiguous. The CDR3 runs to 14 residues. Germline V gene data show CDR1 as SGHRS and CDR2 as YFSETQ. V gave up 0 bases and J gave up 2 bases, with 8 bases separating them. The CDR3 DNA reads TGCGCCAGCAGCTTGGCCGCAAGCAACACTGAAGCTTTCTTT. It is translated as CASSLAASNTEAFF. Supplemented by reference TRBV5-1 and TRBJ1-1, the full variable domain reads KAGVTQTPRYLIKTRGQQVTLSCSPISGHRSVSWYQQTPGQGLQFLFEYFSETQRNKGNFPGRFSGRQFSNSRSEMNVSTLELGDSALYLCASSLAASNTEAFFGQGTRLTVV.

There are a few counts of this clonotype. V usage is TRBV20-1 and J usage is TRBJ2-1; D is ambiguous. Per the germline V gene, CDR1 is DFQATT and CDR2 is SNEGSKA (reference sequence). Trimming removed 1 base at V and 4 bases at J, with 26 bases between. The CDR3 consists of 19 residues. CDR3 sequence (DNA): TGCAGTGCTAGAGGTCCGTCCTCAAGTCCGGCGGCACAATACAATGAGCAGTTCTTC. It translates to CSARGPSSSPAAQYNEQFF.

This clonotype was observed at least ten times. The V call is TRBV6-2 or TRBV6-3, the J call TRBJ2-1; the match to TRBD2 covers 13 bases. The CDR3 runs 19 residues. The germline V gene has CDR1 MNHEY and CDR2 SVGEGT. J gave up 0 bases and V 2 bases, and 7 bases lay outside the gene matches. The CDR3: CASSYGTSGGVSSYNEQFF. In DNA, the CDR3 is TGTGCCAGCAGTTACGGAACTAGCGGGGGGGTAAGCTCCTACAATGAGCAGTTCTTC.

This clonotype was detected only a few times. This may be a read error: a much more frequent sequence differs by one nucleotide. V usage is TRBV6-1 and J usage is TRBJ2-1, with D possibly matching TRBD2 (5 bases). Germline V gene sequence: CDR1 MNHNS, CDR2 SASEGT. Trimming took 5 bases from V and 3 from J, leaving 14 bases between them. The CDR3 is 15 residues long. This CDR3 reads CASSHGEGRYNEQFF. The CDR3 nucleotides read TGTGCCAGCAGTCACGGGGAAGGACGCTACAATGAGCAGTTCTTC.

This clonotype has at least ten counts. This chain joins TRBV11-3 and TRBJ1-1; D gene unclear. The length of the CDR3 is 14 residues. Trimming took off 1 base at V and 0 bases at J, with 6 bases between the two ends. Germline lookup yields CDR1 SGHNT and CDR2 YENEEA. The DNA of the CDR3 is TGTGCCAGCAGCTTAGTAGGGCTGAACACTGAAGCTTTCTTT. Translated, it gives CASSLVGLNTEAFF. Looking up the rest from reference TRBV11-3 and TRBJ1-1 gives the full variable domain: EAGVVQSPRYKIIEKKQPVAFWCNPISGHNTLYWYLQNLGQGPELLIRYENEEAVDDSQLPKDRFSAERLKGVDSTLKIQPAELGDSAVYLCASSLVGLNTEAFFGQGTRLTVV.

Here the CDR3 reads CASSAWTGTDYEQYF. In nucleotides, the CDR3 is TGTGCCAGCAGTGCCTGGACAGGGACGGACTACGAGCAGTACTTC. The chain uses TRBV6-2 or TRBV6-3 and TRBJ2-3, with TRBD1 matching over 8 bases. The J call is in doubt because the DNA end fits TRBJ2-7 better. CDR1 is MNHEY, CDR2 SVGEGT, per germline. The CDR3 has 15 amino acids.

This clonotype has at least ten counts. The rearrangement links TRBV18 to TRBJ2-7, with D hard to call. Deletions cut 3 bases from V and 1 base from J, with 7 bases between. The CDR3 runs to 13 residues. Germline lookup yields CDR1 KGHSH and CDR2 LQKENI. The CDR3 reads CASSPTPSYEQYF. The CDR3 coding sequence is TGTGCCAGCTCACCGACACCTTCCTACGAGCAGTACTTC.

Remarks on this clonotype: A read error is possible here, since a much larger clone lies one base away. The chain combines TRBV11-2 with TRBJ2-5; D may match TRBD1 or TRBD2 (5 bases each). The CDR3 is 14 residues long. Germline CDR1 SGHAT, CDR2 FQNNGV. CDR3 protein: CASSSRQIGETRYF. The CDR3, as DNA: TGTGCCAGCAGTTCAAGACAGATCGGGGAGACCCGGTACTTC.

This clonotype was picked up many times. CDR3 DNA: TGTGCCAGCACCCTGTCCGGACAGGGGACCACTGAAGCTTTCTTT. Its protein is CASTLSGQGTTEAFF. This chain uses TRBV7-8 with TRBJ1-1; the match to TRBD1 covers 9 bases. Germline CDR1 and CDR2: SGHVS and FQNEAQ. CDR3 length equals 15 residues. V was pared by 7 bases and J by 4 bases, with 10 bases of the junction left unmatched.

This clonotype appeared many times. CDR3 sequence: CSVEDRNYGYTF. In DNA, the CDR3 is TGCAGCGTGGAGGACCGTAACTATGGCTACACCTTC. The chain couples TRBV29-1 to TRBJ1-2; D not certain. The germline gives CDR1 SQVTM, CDR2 ANQGSEA. The V end was cut by 6 bases, the J end by 1 base, with 9 bases between. This CDR3 comprises 12 residues.

There are a few counts of this clonotype. The genes are TRBV29-1 and TRBJ1-1, with D perhaps matching TRBD1 (5 bases). Trimming removed 4 bases at V and 1 base at J, with 13 bases between. The germline V gene has CDR1 SQVTM and CDR2 ANQGSEA. This CDR3 spans 14 amino acids. The CDR3 DNA follows: TGCAGCGTTGGCGTATGGCAGGGGAACACTGAAGCTTTCTTT. This codes for CSVGVWQGNTEAFF.

This clonotype was detected ten times or more. The chain recombines TRBV5-1 with TRBJ2-7; D possibly corresponds to TRBD2 (5 bases). Trimming took 0 bases from V and 0 from J, leaving 7 bases between them. CDR1 and CDR2 from the germline V gene are SGHRS and YFSETQ. The CDR3 spans 14 residues. CDR3 nucleotide sequence: TGCGCCAGCAGCTTGGCGGGGTTCTCCTACGAGCAGTACTTC. Translating it yields CASSLAGFSYEQYF.

This clonotype was observed many times. V gene TRBV29-1 combines with J gene TRBJ1-2, with D uncertain. V was cut by 3 bases and J by 2 bases, with 7 bases left in between. The CDR3 has 12 amino acids. Germline CDR1 is SQVTM and CDR2 is ANQGSEA. Here the CDR3 DNA reads TGCAGCGTTGATCGCAGCAACTATGGCTACACCTTC. Encoded protein: CSVDRSNYGYTF.

The rearrangement joins TRBV6-1 to TRBJ1-2; D gene unclear. CDR3 length equals 17 residues. Trimming stripped 0 bases from V and 4 bases from J, with 18 bases between. In germline, CDR1 is MNHNS, CDR2 SASEGT. CDR3 sequence reads: CASSEARNMDLAYGYTF. CDR3 nucleotides: TGTGCCAGCAGTGAAGCGCGTAATATGGACCTAGCCTATGGCTACACCTTC.

In its sample, this clonotype was seen many times. The gene calls are TRBV28 and TRBJ1-2; 7 nucleotides match TRBD1. Germline V gives CDR1 MDHEN, CDR2 SYDVKM. The ends lost 5 bases at V and 6 bases at J; junction bases unmatched: 9. The CDR3 contains 14 residues. The CDR3 protein is CASSRPGQGDGYTF. CDR3 nucleotides: TGTGCCAGCAGTCGTCCGGGGCAGGGGGATGGCTACACCTTC.

In its sample, this clonotype was seen many times. The rearrangement joins TRBV7-9 to TRBJ1-1, with 7 bases fitting TRBD1. Germline V gene data show CDR1 as SEHNR and CDR2 as FQNEAQ (reference sequence). J gave up 1 base and V 6 bases, and 11 bases lay outside the gene matches. This CDR3 contains 16 residues. The CDR3 reads CASRPEGAVPNTEAFF. In DNA, the CDR3 is TGTGCCAGCAGACCCGAGGGGGCGGTACCGAACACTGAAGCTTTCTTT.

This chain connects TRBV6-5 to TRBJ1-2; the D gene is possibly TRBD1 (5 bases). In germline, CDR1 is MNHEY, CDR2 SVGAGI. This CDR3 has 15 amino acids. Trimming took off 3 bases at V and 5 bases at J, with 16 bases between the two ends. CDR3 protein: CASSYQNGGEYGYTF. The CDR3 coding sequence is TGTGCCAGCAGTTATCAGAACGGGGGAGAATATGGCTACACCTTC.

The genes are TRBV6-8 and TRBJ2-3, with TRBD2 identical over 10 bases. The CDR3 is made up of 15 amino acids. Germline assignment: CDR1 MNHGY and CDR2 SAAAGT. The ends lost 11 bases at V and 1 base at J; junction bases unmatched: 9. In nucleotides, the CDR3 is TGTGCCTCCCAGGCTAGCGGGGGACGCACAGATACGCAGTATTTT. It specifies CASQASGGRTDTQYF.

The table lists this clonotype with many counts. The gene calls are TRBV30 and TRBJ2-7, with D perhaps TRBD1 (7 bases). This CDR3 has 13 amino acids. Trimming removed 0 bases from V and 4 bases from J, with 10 bases in between. Looked up from germline, CDR1 is GTSNPN and CDR2 is SVGIG (reference sequence). The CDR3 region is CAWSVAGGYEQYF. Here the CDR3 DNA reads TGTGCCTGGAGTGTTGCAGGGGGGTACGAGCAGTACTTC.

With regard to this clonotype: This may stem from a read error, because a much larger clone lies one nucleotide away. The genes are TRBV5-1 and TRBJ1-2; D is possibly TRBD1 (5 bases). The V end lost 1 base, the J end lost 3 bases, and 7 bases lay between the germline ends. Germline V CDR1 and CDR2: SGHRS, YFSETQ. The CDR3 runs 13 residues. CDR3 region: CASSLNRHYGYTF. CDR3 bases: TGCGCCAGCAGCTTGAACAGGCACTATGGCTACACCTTC.

This clonotype was seen ten or more times. The chain has TRBV3-1 and TRBJ1-2, with D unclear. The CDR3 is 15 residues long. CDR1 is LGHDT, CDR2 YNNKEL, per germline (reference sequence). The ends were cut back, 2 bases at V and 0 bases at J, with 10 bases in the middle. The chain's CDR3 is CASSQYGRTNYGYTF. Here the CDR3 DNA reads TGTGCCAGCAGCCAATACGGGCGGACTAACTATGGCTACACCTTC.

Details on this clonotype: Just one base apart from a much larger clone, this may be a read error. The chain employs TRBV6-1 and TRBJ2-7; 11 nucleotides align to TRBD2. The J call is uncertain, as TRBJ2-3 better fits the DNA end. Per germline, CDR1 MNHNS and CDR2 SASEGT. This CDR3 comprises 15 residues. As DNA, the CDR3 is TGTGCCAGTGTCGCGGCTAGCGGGGGGTCGGATATGCAGTATTTT. Amino acid sequence: CASVAASGGSDMQYF.

This clonotype was observed many times. CDR3 bases: TGTGCCTGCACCACTAGCGGGGGGCGGAGAAACTACAATGAGCAGTTCTTC. Translated: CACTTSGGRRNYNEQFF. The chain links TRBV11-2 to TRBJ2-1; 12 positions agree with TRBD2. The germline CDR1 and CDR2 sequences are SGHAT and FQNNGV. The CDR3 has 17 residues. J was trimmed by 3 bases and V by 11 bases; bases with no gene match: 14.

This clonotype was observed many times. The chain carries TRBV5-4 and TRBJ1-1; D uncertain. This CDR3 is built from 12 residues. V lost 0 bases, J lost 7 bases, and 7 bases lay in between. CDR1 is SGHNT and CDR2 is YYREEE in the germline V gene (reference sequence). CDR3 in DNA: TGTGCCAGCAGCTTGGGGACCTTTGAAGCTTTCTTT. Its protein product is CASSLGTFEAFF. The variable domain in full, with the rest retrieved from reference TRBV5-4 and TRBJ1-1, is ETGVTQSPTHLIKTRGQQVTLRCSSQSGHNTVSWYQQALGQGPQFIFQYYREEENGRGNFPPRFSGLQFPNYSSELNVNALELDDSALYLCASSLGTFEAFFGQGTRLTVV.

The V and J genes are TRBV13 and TRBJ2-5; tentatively, D is TRBD1 (6 bases). Germline loops: CDR1 PRHDT, CDR2 FYEKMQ (reference sequence). V lost 5 bases and J lost 3, with 13 bases in between. The CDR3 extends over 14 amino acids. Here the CDR3 DNA reads TGTGCCAGCAGCAAAGGGGCAGGGGAAGAGACCCAGTACTTC. It specifies CASSKGAGEETQYF.

The table lists this clonotype with many counts. This chain joins TRBV2 and TRBJ2-3; D remains ambiguous. Germline V gene lookup returns CDR1 SNHLY and CDR2 FYNNEI. The CDR3 is 14 residues long. V was clipped by 7 bases and J by 2 bases, with 13 bases between them. The CDR3 DNA is TGTGCCAGCAAAGTTATTATCACCACAGATACGCAGTATTTT. Its translation is CASKVIITTDTQYF.

Ten or more counts support this clonotype. An end of the junction does not agree with germline; a read error may underlie this. The CDR3 DNA is TGTGCCAGTAGCTTAGGACAGGGTCTCGCACGCTCTGGAAACACCATATATTTT. It is translated as CASSLGQGLARSGNTIYF. This chain joins TRBV7-9 and TRBJ1-3, with 8 nucleotides matching TRBD1. Germline assignment: CDR1 SEHNR and CDR2 FQNEAQ (reference sequence). The CDR3 spans 18 residues.

The J gene is TRBJ1-5, the V gene TRBV28, with D unclear. The CDR3 loop spans 12 amino acids. Germline loops: CDR1 MDHEN, CDR2 SYDVKM. Trimming removed 4 bases at V and 6 bases at J, with 7 bases between. The CDR3 here is CASSSKAQPQHF. The CDR3 DNA follows: TGTGCCAGCAGTTCAAAGGCTCAGCCCCAGCATTTT.

The sample holds many counts of this clonotype. The J gene is TRBJ1-5, the V gene TRBV19; perhaps TRBD1 as D (6 bases). This CDR3 contains 15 residues. The germline V and J ends were trimmed by 6 bases and 4 bases, with 16 bases remaining between them. Germline CDR1 LNHDA, CDR2 SQIVND (reference sequence). CDR3 in DNA: TGTGCCAGTAGAACAGGGAAGTTGGGTAATCAGCCCCAGCATTTT. This translates into CASRTGKLGNQPQHF. Supplemented by reference TRBV19 and TRBJ1-5, the full variable domain reads DGGITQSPKYLFRKEGQNVTLSCEQNLNHDAMYWYRQDPGQGLRLIYYSQIVNDFQKGDIAEGYSVSREKKESFPLTVTSAQKNPTAFYLCASRTGKLGNQPQHFGDGTRLSIL.

The sample holds many counts of this clonotype. This chain's CDR3 is CASSLVAGAHNEQFF. As DNA, the CDR3 is TGCGCCAGCAGCTTAGTAGCGGGGGCCCACAATGAGCAGTTCTTC. The genes are TRBV5-1 and TRBJ2-1; 9 bases line up with TRBD2. V shed 2 bases and J 5 bases; nucleotides not matched to a gene: 5. This CDR3 region has 15 residues. CDR1 is SGHRS, CDR2 YFSETQ, per germline.

This chain connects TRBV12-3 or TRBV12-4 to TRBJ2-5, with a tentative D call TRBD2 (5 bases). This CDR3 spans 14 amino acids. Trimming cost V 3 bases and J 7 bases, with 15 bases left between them. This CDR3 is CASSLSSGDPTQYF. The DNA of the CDR3 is TGTGCCAGCAGTTTGTCGAGCGGAGACCCGACCCAGTACTTC.

The chain carries TRBV2 and TRBJ1-1, with a possible D match to TRBD1 (6 bases). CDR1 and CDR2 (germline): SNHLY, FYNNEI. CDR3 size: 11 residues. The V end lost 6 bases, the J end lost 7 bases, and 9 bases lay between the germline ends. The CDR3 DNA sequence: TGTGCCAGCAGAGAACAGGGTGAAGCTTTCTTT. Translating gives CASREQGEAFF.